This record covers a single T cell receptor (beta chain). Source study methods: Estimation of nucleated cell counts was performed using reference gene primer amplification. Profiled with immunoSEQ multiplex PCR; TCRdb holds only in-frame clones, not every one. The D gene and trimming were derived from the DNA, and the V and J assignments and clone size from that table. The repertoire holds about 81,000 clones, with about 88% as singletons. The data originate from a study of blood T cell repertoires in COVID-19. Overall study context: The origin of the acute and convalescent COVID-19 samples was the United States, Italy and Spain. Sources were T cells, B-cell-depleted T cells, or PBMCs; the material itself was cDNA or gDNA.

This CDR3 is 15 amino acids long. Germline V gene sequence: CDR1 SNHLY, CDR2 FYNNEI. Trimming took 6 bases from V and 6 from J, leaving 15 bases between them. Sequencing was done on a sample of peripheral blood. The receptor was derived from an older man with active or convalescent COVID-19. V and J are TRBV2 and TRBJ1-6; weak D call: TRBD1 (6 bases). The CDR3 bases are TGTGCCAGCAGGTCGGCGGGGGCTCCTAATTCACCCCTCCACTTT. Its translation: CASRSAGAPNSPLHF.